The present entry profiles one T cell receptor beta chain with its context. The antigen remains undetermined. Every patient relapsed after autologous stem cell transplantation, and brentuximab vedotin exposure varied. The V gene's germline CDR1 is SGHNT and CDR2 YENEEA. This CDR3 contains 13 residues. Deletions cut 1 base from V and 6 bases from J, with 10 bases between. The sample comes from a study of PD-1 blockade in classical Hodgkin lymphoma. Study at large: Treatment was intravenous nivolumab, 3 mg/kg every 2 weeks, until progression. Study observations and caveats: Some patients began nivolumab under 1 year after ASCT. These patients were excluded from later analyses. As was reported, newly diagnosed patients showed lower baseline TCR diversity than healthy donors did. Only CD4+ TCR diversity, not CD8+, had risen significantly by C4D1.

Produced via immunoSEQ multiplex PCR; TCRdb's table is partial and in-frame only. The data show about 98,000 clones, roughly 92% seen once. The receptor comes from a human donor with classical Hodgkin lymphoma. The chain has TRBV11-3 and TRBJ2-7, with D unresolved. The source material was peripheral blood mononuclear cells (PBMCs), sampled at baseline. CDR3 sequence: CASSLGPFREQYF. CDR3 coding DNA: TGTGCCAGCAGCTTAGGACCCTTTCGCGAGCAGTACTTC.